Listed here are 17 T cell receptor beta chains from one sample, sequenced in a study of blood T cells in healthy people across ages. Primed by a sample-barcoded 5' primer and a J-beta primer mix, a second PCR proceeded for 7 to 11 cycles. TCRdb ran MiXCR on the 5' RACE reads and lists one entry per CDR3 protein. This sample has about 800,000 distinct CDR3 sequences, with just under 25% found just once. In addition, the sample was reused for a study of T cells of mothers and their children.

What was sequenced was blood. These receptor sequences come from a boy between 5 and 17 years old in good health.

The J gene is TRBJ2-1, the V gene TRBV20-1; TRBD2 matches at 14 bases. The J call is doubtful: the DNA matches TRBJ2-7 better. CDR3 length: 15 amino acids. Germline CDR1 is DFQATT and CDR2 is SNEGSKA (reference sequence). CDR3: CSAATSGRAGYEQYF. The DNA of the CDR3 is TGCAGTGCTGCGACTAGCGGGAGGGCGGGGTACGAGCAGTACTTC.

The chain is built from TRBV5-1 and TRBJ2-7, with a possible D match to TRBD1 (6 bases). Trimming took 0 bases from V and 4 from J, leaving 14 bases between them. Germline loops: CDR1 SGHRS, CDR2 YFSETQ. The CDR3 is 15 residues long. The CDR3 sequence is CASSLDRVQSYEQYF. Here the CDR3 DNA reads TGCGCCAGCAGCTTGGACAGGGTGCAATCTTACGAGCAGTACTTC.

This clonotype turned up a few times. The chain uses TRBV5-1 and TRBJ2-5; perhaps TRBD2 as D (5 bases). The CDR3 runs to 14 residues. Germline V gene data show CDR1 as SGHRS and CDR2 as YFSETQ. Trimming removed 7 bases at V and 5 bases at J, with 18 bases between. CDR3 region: CASGQLGTGETQYF. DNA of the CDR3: TGCGCCAGCGGCCAACTAGGAACGGGCGAGACCCAGTACTTC.

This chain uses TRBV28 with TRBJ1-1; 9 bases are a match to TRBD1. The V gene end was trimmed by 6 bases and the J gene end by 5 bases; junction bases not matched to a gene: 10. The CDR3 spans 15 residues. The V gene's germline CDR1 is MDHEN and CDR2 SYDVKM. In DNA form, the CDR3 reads TGTGCCAGCAGCCGGACAGGGGAGGTCTCGACTGAAGCTTTCTTT. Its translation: CASSRTGEVSTEAFF.

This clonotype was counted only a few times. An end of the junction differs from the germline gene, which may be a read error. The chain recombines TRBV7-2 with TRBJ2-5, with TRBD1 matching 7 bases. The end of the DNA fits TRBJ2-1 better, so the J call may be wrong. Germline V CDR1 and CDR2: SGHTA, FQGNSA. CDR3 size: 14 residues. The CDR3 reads CASNLGTEYNEQFF. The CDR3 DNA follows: TGTGCCAGCAACTTAGGGACAGAGTACAATGAGCAGTTCTTC.

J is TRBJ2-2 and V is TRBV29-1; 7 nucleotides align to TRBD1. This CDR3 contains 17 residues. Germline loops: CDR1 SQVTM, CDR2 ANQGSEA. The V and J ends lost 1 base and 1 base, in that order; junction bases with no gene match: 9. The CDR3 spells CSVEVRGRGKNTGELFF. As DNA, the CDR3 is TGCAGCGTTGAAGTAAGGGGCAGGGGGAAGAACACCGGGGAGCTGTTTTTT.

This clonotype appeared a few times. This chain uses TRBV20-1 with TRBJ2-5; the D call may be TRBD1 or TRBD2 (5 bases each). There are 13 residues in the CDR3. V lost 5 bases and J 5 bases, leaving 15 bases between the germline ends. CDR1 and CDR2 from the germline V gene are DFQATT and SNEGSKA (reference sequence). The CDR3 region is CSAWPGPRETQYF. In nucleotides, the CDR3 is TGCAGTGCTTGGCCGGGACCCCGGGAGACCCAGTACTTC.

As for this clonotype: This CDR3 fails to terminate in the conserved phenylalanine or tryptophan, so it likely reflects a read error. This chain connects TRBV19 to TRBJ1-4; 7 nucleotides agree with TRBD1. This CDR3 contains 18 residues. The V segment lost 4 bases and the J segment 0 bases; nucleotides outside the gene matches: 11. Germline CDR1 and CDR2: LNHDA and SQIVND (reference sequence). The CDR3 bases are TGTGCCAGTAGTAGGTTTGGGACAGCGGATTCAACTAATGAAAAACTGTTTGTT. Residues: CASSRFGTADSTNEKLFV.

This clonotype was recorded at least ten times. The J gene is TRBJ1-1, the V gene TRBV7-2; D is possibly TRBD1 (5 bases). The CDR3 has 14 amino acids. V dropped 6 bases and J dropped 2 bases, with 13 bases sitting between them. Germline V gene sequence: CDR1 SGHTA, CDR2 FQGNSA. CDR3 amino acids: CASSRDGSNTEAFF. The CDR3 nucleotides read TGTGCCAGCAGTCGGGACGGATCTAACACTGAAGCTTTCTTT.

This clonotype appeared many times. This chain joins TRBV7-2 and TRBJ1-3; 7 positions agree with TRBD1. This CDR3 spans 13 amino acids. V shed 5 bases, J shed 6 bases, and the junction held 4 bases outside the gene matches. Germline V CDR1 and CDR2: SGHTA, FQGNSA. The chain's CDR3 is CASSGDSENTIYF. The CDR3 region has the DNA TGTGCCAGCAGCGGGGACAGCGAAAACACCATATATTTT.

CDR3 in DNA: TGTGCCAGCAGCTTAGGGACTAACTACGAGCAGTACTTC. It codes for CASSLGTNYEQYF. The chain uses TRBV7-2 and TRBJ2-7, with TRBD2 as a possible D gene (6 bases). Trimming removed 1 base at V and 3 bases at J, with 7 bases between. Germline CDR1 is SGHTA and CDR2 is FQGNSA. The CDR3 is 13 residues long.

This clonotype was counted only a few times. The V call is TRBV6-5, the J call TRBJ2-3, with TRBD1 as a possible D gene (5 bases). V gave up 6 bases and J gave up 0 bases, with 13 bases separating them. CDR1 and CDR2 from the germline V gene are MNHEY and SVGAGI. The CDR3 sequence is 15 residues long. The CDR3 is CASSTQESSTDTQYF. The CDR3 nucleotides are TGTGCCAGCAGCACACAGGAATCTAGCACAGATACGCAGTATTTT.

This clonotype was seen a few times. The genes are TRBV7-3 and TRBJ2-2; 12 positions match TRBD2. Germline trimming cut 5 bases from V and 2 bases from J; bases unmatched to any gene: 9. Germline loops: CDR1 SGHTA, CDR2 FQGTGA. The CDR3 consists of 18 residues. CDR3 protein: CASSRHPSGRANTGELFF. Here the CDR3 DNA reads TGTGCCAGCAGCCGTCATCCTAGCGGGAGGGCCAACACCGGGGAGCTGTTTTTT.

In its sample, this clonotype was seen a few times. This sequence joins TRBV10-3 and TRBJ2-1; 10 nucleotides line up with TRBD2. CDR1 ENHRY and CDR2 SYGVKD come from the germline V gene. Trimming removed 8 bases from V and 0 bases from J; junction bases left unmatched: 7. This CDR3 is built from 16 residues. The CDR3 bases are TGTGCCATCGGACTAGCGGTGGGAAGCTCCTACAATGAGCAGTTCTTC. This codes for CAIGLAVGSSYNEQFF.

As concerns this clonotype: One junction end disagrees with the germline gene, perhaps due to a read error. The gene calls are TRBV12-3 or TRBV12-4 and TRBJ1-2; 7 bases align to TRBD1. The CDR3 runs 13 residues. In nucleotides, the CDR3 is TGTACCAGAAGTCCCGGGACAGTCTATGGCTACACCTTC. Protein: CTRSPGTVYGYTF.

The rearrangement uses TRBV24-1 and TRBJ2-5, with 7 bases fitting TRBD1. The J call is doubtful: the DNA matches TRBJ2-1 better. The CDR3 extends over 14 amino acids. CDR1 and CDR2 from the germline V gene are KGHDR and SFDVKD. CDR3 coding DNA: TGTGCCACCAGTGAACCGGACAGGCGAAGGGAGCAGTTCTTC. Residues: CATSEPDRRREQFF.

DNA of the CDR3: TGTGCCAGCAGCTTGGAAGCAGGGGGCGAGGGAGATACGCAGTATTTT. It encodes CASSLEAGGEGDTQYF. The V gene is TRBV11-2, the J gene TRBJ2-3, with TRBD1 matching over 8 bases. There are 16 residues in the CDR3. V was clipped by 3 bases and J by 5 bases; unmatched bases: 10. The germline gives CDR1 SGHAT, CDR2 FQNNGV.